The clone carrying this T cell receptor beta chain has only a few counts. Antigen unknown. The data originate from a study of beta chain features in type 1 diabetes. Whole-study findings and limits: Type 1 diabetes patients showed a moderate but significant shortening of TCRB CDR3s in all four CD4+ subsets.

CDR3 length: 16 residues. Germline values: CDR1 SGHRS, CDR2 YFSETQ. The ends lost 0 bases at V and 2 bases at J; junction bases unmatched: 4. TCRB transcripts that were expressed got sequenced, as all of the isolated RNA had been reverse transcribed. Sequencing used immunoSEQ multiplex PCR; TCRdb keeps in-frame clones, though not all of them. The sample has around 600,000 clones, around 12% seen once; the top ten hold 0.095% to 0.15%. This chain connects TRBV5-1 to TRBJ1-5; 8 nucleotides agree with TRBD1. The sample comprised naive CD4+ T cells from blood. The TCR sequence derives from a young man with type 1 diabetes. CDR3 nucleotides: TGCGCCAGCAGCTTGGCTCCGGGACAGGGCAATCAGCCCCAGCATTTT. As protein: CASSLAPGQGNQPQHF.